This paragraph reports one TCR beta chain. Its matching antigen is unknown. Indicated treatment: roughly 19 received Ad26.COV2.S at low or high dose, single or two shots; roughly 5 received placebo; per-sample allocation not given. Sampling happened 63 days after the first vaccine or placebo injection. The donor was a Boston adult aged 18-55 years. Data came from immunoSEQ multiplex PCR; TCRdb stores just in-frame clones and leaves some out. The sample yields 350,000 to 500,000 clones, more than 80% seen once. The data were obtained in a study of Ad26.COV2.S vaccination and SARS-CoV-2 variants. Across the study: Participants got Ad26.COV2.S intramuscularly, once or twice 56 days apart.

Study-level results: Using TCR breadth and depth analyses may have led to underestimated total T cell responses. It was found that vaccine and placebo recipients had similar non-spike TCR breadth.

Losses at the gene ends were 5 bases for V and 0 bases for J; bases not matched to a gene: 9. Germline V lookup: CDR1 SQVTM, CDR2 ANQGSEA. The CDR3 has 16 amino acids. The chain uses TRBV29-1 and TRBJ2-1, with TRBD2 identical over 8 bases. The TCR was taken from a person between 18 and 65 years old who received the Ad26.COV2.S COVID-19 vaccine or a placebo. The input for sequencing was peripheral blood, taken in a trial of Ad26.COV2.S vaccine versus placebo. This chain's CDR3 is CSVSVGSGISYNEQFF. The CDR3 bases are TGCAGCGTTTCCGTGGGTAGCGGGATCTCCTACAATGAGCAGTTCTTC.